The entry below describes one TCR beta chain. Its antigen is currently unknown. These data originate in a study of OX40 agonist ivuxolimab in advanced cancers. Findings of the study overall: Individuals who were partial responders at 0.1-3.0 mg/kg had clonal expansion that ranked among the lowest.

Assay: immunoSEQ multiplex PCR; the TCRdb copy retains only in-frame clones and omits some. In the table there are about 64,000 clones, roughly nine tenths of which are singletons. Trimming removed 4 bases at V and 4 bases at J, with 17 bases between. The germline V gene has CDR1 LNHNV and CDR2 YYDKDF (reference sequence). The CDR3 runs to 15 residues. Sequenced here: CD4+ or CD8+ T cells sorted from blood, sampled in a trial of the OX40 agonist ivuxolimab. The V gene is TRBV15, the J gene TRBJ2-7; D gene ambiguous. The receptor comes from an adult with an advanced solid tumor such as melanoma, head and neck, liver or kidney cancer. The CDR3 is CATSIRRRWWYEQYF. The CDR3 DNA reads TGTGCCACCAGCATACGGCGGCGGTGGTGGTACGAGCAGTACTTC.